The subject of this entry is one T cell receptor (beta chain). This clonotype was found a few times. What this receptor recognizes is not known. Base qualities were left out, and no much larger clone turns up one base away. The CDR3 measures 16 amino acids from cysteine to phenylalanine. Only the CDR3 DNA is retained, 48 bases long and in frame from the first base. The germline V gene (reference sequence) supplies CDR1 SEHNR and CDR2 FQNEAQ. V trim: 2 bases; J trim: 5 bases; unmatched bases: 10. This sample is part of a study of blood T cells in healthy people across ages (dated by TCRdb to the mid-2010s). Some background on the complete study: Template switching captured roughly one uniquely barcoded TCR beta cDNA molecule per two T cells in model experiments. The study measured age-related changes in TCR beta repertoire diversity using deep sequencing normalized with unique cDNA molecular identifiers. The donors were divided into four age groups: young (average roughly 17 years), middle-aged (approximately 39), aged (about 62) and long-lived (nearly 85). For two donors (one aged 18 to 30 and one aged 80 or older), the study analyzed two additional independent replicas of 1 million unique cDNA reads from the same blood draw.

Libraries were constructed by 5' RACE. The instrument given in TCRdb is Illumina HiSeq 2500. A second PCR of about 7 to 12 cycles was performed with a sample-barcoded 5' primer and a J-beta primer mix. A unique molecular identifier was introduced onto each TCR beta cDNA molecule by a template-switch 5' adaptor carrying 12 random nucleotides. At least 3 million CDR3-containing paired-end reads were obtained from each sample. The Mint cDNA synthesis kit, primed by a TRBC-specific oligonucleotide, was used to synthesize first-strand cDNA from all RNA. Following uracil-DNA glycosylase treatment, all cDNA underwent a first 18-cycle PCR with the universal primers M1SS and BC2_uni_R. Regarding the original processing steps: For normalization, 1 million high-quality reads were randomly selected from each sample, with every read carrying a distinct molecular identifier. Reads sharing molecular identifiers were discarded rather than binned into consensus sequences. MiTCR, with a Q25 quality threshold and the strictest error-elimination algorithm, was used for CDR3 identification, clonotype clustering and error correction. A nonparametric unseen species model using Euler transformation provided a lower-bound estimate of total TCR beta diversity. TCRdb reprocessed the public reads (quality trimming at Q25 with fastp, clone calling with MiXCR) and kept in-frame beta chains. Under each unique CDR3 protein, matching rows form one entry showing the most common genes and DNA. These V and J calls derive from TCRdb rather than the authors' analysis. This sample holds roughly 1,000,000 distinct CDR3 sequences; approximately 25% were observed only once. The ten largest make up around 0.75% of the sample.

Donors were roughly 40 systemically healthy Caucasian individuals from Russia aged 6 to 90 years. Each donor gave 8 to 10 milliliters of peripheral blood, collected into EDTA-treated Vacutainer tubes. Ficoll-Paque density-gradient centrifugation was used to isolate PBMCs, with at least 7 million per sample. Total RNA was extracted from PBMCs with Trizol reagent, with at least 6 micrograms obtained per sample. Naive CD45RAhigh/CD27high T cell percentages were measured by flow cytometry on a PBMC aliquot from every donor. What the study reported, not specific to this receptor: Total diversity estimates from one million sequenced T cells were considered lower bounds and underestimates. The CMV infection status of donors was not known, potentially confounding age-related changes in expanded clonotypes. As age increased, observed TCR beta diversity per million T cells dropped in a roughly linear way, and a significant reduction was already evident by age roughly 36. Bulk unsorted PBMC profiling prevented conclusive comparison of naive and antigen-experienced compartments. Compared with the aged group, more naive CD4+ T cells, fewer expanded clones and increased TCR diversity were shown by the long-lived group, suggesting age selection. There was a strong correlation between observed TCR beta diversity and the percentage of naive T cells measured by flow cytometry.

These data were also filed under a second study, of T cells of mothers and their children. The second study's authors report: Nine systemically healthy Caucasian individuals, comprising three mothers and their six children, were included as donors. cDNA synthesis consumed the entire amount of extracted RNA, loaded at 1.5 ug RNA in each 15 ul reaction. In the second PCR, the M1S primer introduced both the sample barcodes and 2-4 random nucleotides. Over 8.5 million TCR beta CDR3 reads were obtained for each mother, and approximately 3.2 million reads were obtained for each child. In both related and unrelated pairs, thymic selection shapes the output of TCR recombination in a similar way, with inherited differences having only a minor effect. Normalized repertoire overlap in related mother-child pairs was always slightly higher than in unrelated mother-child pairs, but the difference was never significant. No persistent microchimeric T cell clones were found, with a detection sensitivity of around 100 clones per million clonotypes. Deep NGS was used in the study to compare the TCR beta repertoires of mothers and children and to look for features that separate related mother-child pairs from unrelated individuals. On average, the children were approximately 12 +/- 4 years old, while the mothers were around 40 +/- 4 years old. After adapter ligation with NEBNext reagents, the libraries were sequenced on Illumina HiSeq 2000 with 100+100 nt paired-end reads. Mother and child libraries were prepared a month apart and sequenced in separate runs to prevent cross-contamination. Between about 500,000 and 2,300,000 distinct TCR beta clonotypes were identified per donor. Naive TCR beta clonotypes were estimated from low-frequency clonotypes matched to each donor's FACS-determined naive share, without sorting.

This sequence uses TRBV7-9 and TRBJ2-3, with 7 bases matching TRBD1. Sample: blood. The sequence came from a girl aged 2-10 years in good health. Here is the DNA: TGTGCCAGCAGCTTATTTACAGGGGAGTCGTTAGATACGCAGTATTTT. Protein translation: CASSLFTGESLDTQYF.